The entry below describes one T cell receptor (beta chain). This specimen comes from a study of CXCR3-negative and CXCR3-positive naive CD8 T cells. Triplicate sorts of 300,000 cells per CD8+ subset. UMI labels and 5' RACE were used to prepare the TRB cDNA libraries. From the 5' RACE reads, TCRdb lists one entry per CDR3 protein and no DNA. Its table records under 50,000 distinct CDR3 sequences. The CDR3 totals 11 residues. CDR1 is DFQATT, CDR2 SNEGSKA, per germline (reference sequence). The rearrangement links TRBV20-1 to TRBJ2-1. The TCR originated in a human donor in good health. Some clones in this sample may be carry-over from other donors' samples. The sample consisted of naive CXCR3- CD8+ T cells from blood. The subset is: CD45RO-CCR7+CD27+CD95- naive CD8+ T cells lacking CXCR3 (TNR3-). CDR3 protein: CSARRYNEQFF.